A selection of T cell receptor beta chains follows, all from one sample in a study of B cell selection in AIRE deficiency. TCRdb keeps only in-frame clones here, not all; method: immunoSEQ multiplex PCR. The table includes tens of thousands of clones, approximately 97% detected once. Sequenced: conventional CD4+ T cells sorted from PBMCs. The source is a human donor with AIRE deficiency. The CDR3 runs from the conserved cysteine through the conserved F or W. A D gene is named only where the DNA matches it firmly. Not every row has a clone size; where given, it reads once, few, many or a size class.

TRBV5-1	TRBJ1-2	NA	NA	CASSLLRGEGGYTF	TGCGCCAGCAGCTTGTTGCGGGGGGAAGGTGGCTACACCTTC
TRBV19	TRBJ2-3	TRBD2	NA	CASSIASGSTDTQYF	TGTGCCAGTAGTATAGCTAGCGGGAGCACAGATACGCAGTATTTT
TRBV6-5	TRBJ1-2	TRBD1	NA	CASSYSAQGGGYTF	TGTGCCAGCAGTTACTCGGCGCAGGGGGGAGGCTACACCTTC
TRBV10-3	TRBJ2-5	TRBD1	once	CAISGGQGDGETQYF	TGTGCCATCAGTGGGGGACAGGGGGATGGTGAGACCCAGTACTTC
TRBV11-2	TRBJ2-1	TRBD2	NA	CASSLRAGGPSNEQFF	TGTGCCAGCAGCTTACGGGCGGGAGGGCCCTCCAATGAGCAGTTCTTC
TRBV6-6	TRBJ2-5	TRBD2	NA	CASSYRTSQETQYF	TGTGCCAGCAGTTACCGGACTAGTCAAGAGACCCAGTACTTC
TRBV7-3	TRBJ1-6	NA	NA	CASSLNGPTPLHF	TGTGCCAGCAGCTTAAACGGTCCTACACCCCTCCACTTT
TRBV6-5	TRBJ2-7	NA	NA	CASSYSEGTSYEQYF	TGTGCCAGCAGTTACTCGGAGGGTACCTCCTACGAGCAGTACTTC
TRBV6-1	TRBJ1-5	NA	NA	CASTQANNQPQHF	TGTGCCAGCACCCAGGCCAACAATCAGCCCCAGCATTTT
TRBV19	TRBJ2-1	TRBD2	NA	CASSIVAGLRNEQFF	TGTGCCAGTAGTATTGTAGCGGGACTTAGGAATGAGCAGTTCTTC
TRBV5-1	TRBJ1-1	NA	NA	CASSLQGGLGEAFF	TGCGCCAGCAGCTTGCAGGGAGGGTTAGGTGAAGCTTTCTTT
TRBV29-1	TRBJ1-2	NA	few	CSVGALYGYTF	TGCAGCGTGGGGGCTCTCTATGGCTACACCTTC
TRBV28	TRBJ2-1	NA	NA	CASSVIYNEQFF	TGTGCCAGCAGTGTTATCTACAATGAGCAGTTCTTC
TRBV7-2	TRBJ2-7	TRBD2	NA	CASSLTSSGSYEQYF	TGTGCCAGCAGCTTAACCTCTAGCGGCTCCTACGAGCAGTACTTC
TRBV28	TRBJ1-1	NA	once	CASRLLDRLNTEAFF	TGTGCCAGCAGGTTACTGGACAGATTGAACACTGAAGCTTTCTTT
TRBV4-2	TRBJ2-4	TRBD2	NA	CASSQDSSGSSIQYF	TGTGCCAGCAGCCAAGACTCTAGCGGGAGTAGTATTCAGTACTTC
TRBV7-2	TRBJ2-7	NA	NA	CASSLYYEQYF	TGTGCCAGCAGCTTATATTACGAGCAGTACTTC
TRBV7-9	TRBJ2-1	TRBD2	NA	CASSSLAGRDNEQFF	TGTGCCAGCAGCTCACTAGCGGGAAGGGACAATGAGCAGTTCTTC
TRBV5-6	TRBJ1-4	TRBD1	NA	CASSPGQGDLSTNEKLFF	TGTGCCAGCAGCCCCGGACAGGGTGATCTAAGCACTAATGAAAAACTGTTTTTT
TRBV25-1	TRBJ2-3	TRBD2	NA	CASSRLAGADTQYF	TGTGCCAGCAGCCGTCTAGCGGGAGCAGATACGCAGTATTTT
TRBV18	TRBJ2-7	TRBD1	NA	CASSPDRENEQYF	TGTGCCAGCTCACCGGACAGGGAAAACGAGCAGTACTTC
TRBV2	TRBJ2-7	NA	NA	CASRPGLAATTRVGAF	TGTGCCAGCAGGCCCGGGCTAGCTGCAACCACACGAGTTGGGGCATTC